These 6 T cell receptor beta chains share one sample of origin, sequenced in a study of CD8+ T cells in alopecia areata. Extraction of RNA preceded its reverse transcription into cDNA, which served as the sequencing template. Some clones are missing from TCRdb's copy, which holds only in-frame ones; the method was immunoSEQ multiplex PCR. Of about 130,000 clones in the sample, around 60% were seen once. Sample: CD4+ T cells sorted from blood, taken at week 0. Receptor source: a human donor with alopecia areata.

CDR3 in DNA: TGTGCCTGGACCCTCAGGAGGAGCACAGATACGCAGTATTTT. As protein: CAWTLRRSTDTQYF. This chain connects TRBV30 to TRBJ2-3; D possibly corresponds to TRBD2 (5 bases). Between the trimmed V and J ends, which lost 4 bases and 0 bases, there was a span of 11 bases. CDR3 length: 14 amino acids. The germline V gene encodes CDR1 GTSNPN and CDR2 SVGIG (reference sequence).

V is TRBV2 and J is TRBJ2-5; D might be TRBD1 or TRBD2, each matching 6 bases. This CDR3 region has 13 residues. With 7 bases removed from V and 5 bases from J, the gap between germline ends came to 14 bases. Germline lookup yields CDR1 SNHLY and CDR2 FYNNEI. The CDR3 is CASNKLGGETQYF. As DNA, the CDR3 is TGTGCCAGCAATAAACTAGGGGGGGAGACCCAGTACTTC.

The CDR3, as DNA: TGTGCCAGCAGCCCCGGGACAGGTCGCTATGGCTACACCTTC. Translation gives CASSPGTGRYGYTF. This sequence joins TRBV7-3 and TRBJ1-2; 8 nucleotides match TRBD1. The J segment lost 4 bases and the V segment lost 5 bases, leaving 6 bases of the junction unmatched. The CDR3 loop spans 14 amino acids. CDR1 and CDR2 from the germline V gene are SGHTA and FQGTGA. The full variable domain, completed using reference TRBV7-3 and TRBJ1-2, is GAGVSQTPSNKVTEKGKYVELRCDPISGHTALYWYRQSLGQGPEFLIYFQGTGAADDSGLPNDRFFAVRPEGSVSTLKIQRTERGDSAVYLCASSPGTGRYGYTFGSGTRLTVV.

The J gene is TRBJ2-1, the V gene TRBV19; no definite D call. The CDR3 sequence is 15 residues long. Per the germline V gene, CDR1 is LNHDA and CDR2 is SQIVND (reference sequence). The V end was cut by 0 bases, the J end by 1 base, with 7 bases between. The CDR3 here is CASSIDPRSYNEQFF. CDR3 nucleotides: TGTGCCAGTAGTATAGATCCTAGGTCCTACAATGAGCAGTTCTTC.

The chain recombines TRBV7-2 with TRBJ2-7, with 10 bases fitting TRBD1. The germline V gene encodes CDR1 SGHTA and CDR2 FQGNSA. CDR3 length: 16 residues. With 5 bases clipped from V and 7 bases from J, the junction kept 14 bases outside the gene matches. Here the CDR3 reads CASSVDRDRGGYEQYF. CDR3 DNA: TGTGCCAGCAGCGTGGACCGGGACAGGGGAGGTTATGAGCAGTACTTC.

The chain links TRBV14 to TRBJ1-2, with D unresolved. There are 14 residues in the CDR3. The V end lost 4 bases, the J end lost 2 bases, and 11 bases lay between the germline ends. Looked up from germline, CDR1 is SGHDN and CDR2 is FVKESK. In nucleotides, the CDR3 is TGTGCCAGCAGCCTTGGGAGGCGGAACTATGGCTACACCTTC. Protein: CASSLGRRNYGYTF.